These 32 T cell receptor beta chains were sequenced from one sample in a study of graft-versus-host responses after intestinal transplantation. The table came from immunoSEQ multiplex PCR; TCRdb's copy has only in-frame clones and leaves some out. In the table there are around 100,000 clones, over 85% of which are singletons. These receptors' targets are unknown. The sequencing used unstimulated CD8+ T cells sorted from spleen or lymph node cells, collected before intestinal transplant. These receptors all come from a human donor who received an intestinal transplant.

Written as DNA, the CDR3 is TGCGCCAGCAGCTTGTACGGAAGTCCGCCCCAGCATTTT. The encoded protein is CASSLYGSPPQHF. This chain connects TRBV5-1 to TRBJ1-5; no definite D call. Germline V lookup: CDR1 SGHRS, CDR2 YFSETQ. Trimming stripped 1 base from V and 9 bases from J, with 11 bases between. The CDR3 extends over 13 amino acids.

The chain recombines TRBV19 with TRBJ1-2; 7 nucleotides agree with TRBD1. There are 14 residues in the CDR3. With 4 bases clipped from V and 4 bases from J, the junction kept 6 bases outside the gene matches. Germline V gene data show CDR1 as LNHDA and CDR2 as SQIVND (reference sequence). CDR3 in DNA: TGTGCCAGTAGTAAAGGGGGCCCGTTCTATGGCTACACCTTC. Its protein is CASSKGGPFYGYTF.

CDR3 nucleotide sequence: TGTGCCAGTAGTATCTTTGACGGATCCTATGGCTACACCTTC. Its protein is CASSIFDGSYGYTF. This chain connects TRBV19 to TRBJ1-2; unclear D gene. Per the germline V gene, CDR1 is LNHDA and CDR2 is SQIVND (reference sequence). The germline V and J ends were trimmed by 3 bases and 4 bases, with 12 bases remaining between them. The CDR3 sequence is 14 residues long.

CDR3: CASSPFGTAYEQYF. CDR3 coding DNA: TGTGCCAGCAGCCCTTTCGGGACAGCATACGAGCAGTACTTC. The V call is TRBV11-2, the J call TRBJ2-7; 7 bases fit TRBD1. The CDR3 loop spans 14 amino acids. Germline V gene sequence: CDR1 SGHAT, CDR2 FQNNGV. Unmatched junction bases numbered 8, after V lost 5 bases and J lost 4 bases.

The chain links TRBV19 to TRBJ2-1, with 8 bases lining up with TRBD1. The CDR3 contains 16 residues. V dropped 5 bases and J dropped 0; count of bases not matched to a gene: 6. CDR1 LNHDA and CDR2 SQIVND come from the germline V gene (reference sequence). The CDR3 nucleotides read TGTGCCAGTAGTGCCGGGGGACAGGCCTCCTACAATGAGCAGTTCTTC. Translation: CASSAGGQASYNEQFF.

The genes are TRBV5-6 and TRBJ2-7; 8 nucleotides line up with TRBD2. J was trimmed by 7 bases and V by 4 bases; bases with no gene match: 7. CDR1 is SGHDT, CDR2 YYEEEE, per germline. The CDR3 is 13 amino acids. Written as DNA, the CDR3 is TGTGCCAGCAGCGTCCCGGGACTAGGGGAGCAGTACTTC. It specifies CASSVPGLGEQYF.

This clone was seen once. The chain carries TRBV5-5 and TRBJ2-1; tentatively, D is TRBD1 (5 bases). V lost 4 bases and J 8 bases, leaving 19 bases between the germline ends. Germline V CDR1 and CDR2: SGHKS, YYEKEE (reference sequence). This CDR3 is built from 15 residues. CDR3 amino acids: CASSHRQSPSYEQFF. The DNA of the CDR3 is TGTGCCAGCAGCCATAGACAGTCTCCATCATATGAGCAGTTCTTC.

With respect to this clone: The sample contains more than one DNA sequence encoding this CDR3. The chain joins TRBV11-2 to TRBJ2-7, with 7 bases that match TRBD2. Germline V gene sequence: CDR1 SGHAT, CDR2 FQNNGV. This CDR3 is 15 amino acids long. V lost 5 bases, J lost 5 bases, and 12 bases stayed unmatched. The chain's CDR3 is CASSRTGGSLDEQYF. In DNA, the CDR3 is TGTGCCAGCAGCCGGACGGGGGGATCTCTCGACGAGCAGTACTTC. The variable domain in full, completed from reference TRBV11-2 and TRBJ2-7, reads EAGVAQSPRYKIIEKRQSVAFWCNPISGHATLYWYQQILGQGPKLLIQFQNNGVVDDSQLPKDRFSAERLKGVDSTLKIQPAKLEDSAVYLCASSRTGGSLDEQYFGPGTRLTVT.

This chain uses TRBV7-9 with TRBJ1-2; D not certain. V lost 4 bases to trimming and J lost 6 bases, with 15 bases between them. The CDR3 is 14 residues long. From germline, CDR1 is SEHNR and CDR2 FQNEAQ (reference sequence). The CDR3 is CASSSRDDLNGYTF. DNA of the CDR3: TGTGCCAGCAGCTCCCGCGACGACCTTAATGGCTACACCTTC.

The rearrangement uses TRBV19 and TRBJ2-7; possibly TRBD1 or TRBD2 for D (5 bases each). Per the germline V gene, CDR1 is LNHDA and CDR2 is SQIVND (reference sequence). The CDR3 has 14 residues. The V end was cut by 3 bases, the J end by 3 bases, with 12 bases between. This chain's CDR3 is CASSMMGVGYEQYF. CDR3 nucleotides: TGTGCCAGTAGTATGATGGGGGTCGGCTACGAGCAGTACTTC.

The chain recombines TRBV7-9 with TRBJ2-5, with D possibly TRBD1 on 5 matching bases. CDR1 is SEHNR, CDR2 FQNEAQ, per germline (reference sequence). This CDR3 spans 13 amino acids. V dropped 5 bases and J dropped 4 bases, with 11 bases sitting between them. The CDR3 protein is CASSLLDRETQYF. DNA for the CDR3: TGTGCCAGCAGCCTTCTTGACAGAGAGACCCAGTACTTC.

V and J are TRBV10-3 and TRBJ2-1, with D unresolved. V was trimmed by 8 bases and J by 0 bases, leaving 8 bases between them. The CDR3 has 13 amino acids. Per the germline V gene, CDR1 is ENHRY and CDR2 is SYGVKD. The DNA of the CDR3 is TGTGCCATCGGGCCAAGCTCCTACAATGAGCAGTTCTTC. It codes for CAIGPSSYNEQFF.

The chain uses TRBV12-5 and TRBJ1-1, with D unclear. Deletions cut 2 bases from V and 8 bases from J, with 15 bases between. Germline V gene sequence: CDR1 LGHNT, CDR2 FRNRAP. The CDR3 consists of 14 residues. The DNA of the CDR3 is TGTGCTAGTGGTTTGTTTACGGGCAAAGCAGAAGCTTTCTTT. As protein: CASGLFTGKAEAFF.

The chain is built from TRBV28 and TRBJ2-2; D may be TRBD2 (5 bases). CDR1 and CDR2 from the germline V gene are MDHEN and SYDVKM. CDR3 length: 14 amino acids. Trimming left V 8 bases short and J 2 bases short, with 12 bases between. The CDR3 DNA sequence: TGTGCCAGCGCTGAGGGCATAAACACCGGGGAGCTGTTTTTT. Its protein is CASAEGINTGELFF.

V and J are TRBV5-1 and TRBJ2-2, with unresolved D. Germline V gene data show CDR1 as SGHRS and CDR2 as YFSETQ. V lost 4 bases and J 1 base, leaving 2 bases between the germline ends. The CDR3 has 12 residues. The CDR3 here is CASSLNTGELFF. The CDR3 DNA sequence: TGCGCCAGCAGCCTGAACACCGGGGAGCTGTTTTTT.

This rearrangement joins TRBV6-5 to TRBJ1-6; D uncertain. Germline V gives CDR1 MNHEY, CDR2 SVGAGI. V was pared by 0 bases and J by 10 bases, with 13 bases between. The length of the CDR3 is 15 residues. For the CDR3, the DNA is TGTGCCAGCAGTTACTCGGCGGCCGGAGGATCACCCCTCCACTTT. Its translation: CASSYSAAGGSPLHF.

The chain recombines TRBV5-5 with TRBJ2-1, with TRBD2 identical over 8 bases. This CDR3 has 16 residues. J was trimmed by 0 bases and V by 3 bases; bases with no gene match: 5. Germline CDR1 and CDR2: SGHKS and YYEKEE (reference sequence). The CDR3 is CASSWTGGHSYNEQFF. The CDR3 DNA reads as TGTGCCAGCAGCTGGACGGGGGGGCACTCCTACAATGAGCAGTTCTTC. The full variable domain, with the rest looked up from reference TRBV5-5 and TRBJ2-1, is DAGVTQSPTHLIKTRGQQVTLRCSPISGHKSVSWYQQVLGQGPQFIFQYYEKEERGRGNFPDRFSARQFPNYSSELNVNALLLGDSALYLCASSWTGGHSYNEQFFGPGTRLTVL.

This sequence joins TRBV11-2 and TRBJ2-7; D unresolved. Germline V gives CDR1 SGHAT, CDR2 FQNNGV. The CDR3 consists of 11 residues. V lost 5 bases and J lost 3, with 5 bases in between. CDR3 sequence reads: CASSANYEQYF. DNA for the CDR3: TGTGCCAGCAGCGCAAACTACGAGCAGTACTTC.

This clone is a singleton in its sample. V gene TRBV7-2 combines with J gene TRBJ1-4; D is undetermined. Germline assignment: CDR1 SGHTA and CDR2 FQGNSA. This CDR3 has 13 amino acids. The ends were cut back, 5 bases at V and 5 bases at J, with 9 bases in the middle. The CDR3 protein is CASSPDPNEKLFF. The CDR3 DNA sequence: TGTGCCAGCAGCCCCGACCCGAATGAAAAACTGTTTTTT.

The V gene is TRBV9, the J gene TRBJ2-2, with D perhaps TRBD1 or TRBD2 (5 bases each). The length of the CDR3 is 13 residues. The germline V and J ends were trimmed by 3 bases and 7 bases, with 10 bases remaining between them. Per the germline V gene, CDR1 is SGDLS and CDR2 is YYNGEE. The CDR3 region is CASSEGRGGELFF. CDR3 coding DNA: TGTGCCAGCAGCGAGGGACGAGGCGGGGAGCTGTTTTTT.

This chain's CDR3 is CSVHDNTNTGELFF. CDR3 nucleotide sequence: TGCAGCGTCCACGACAACACGAACACCGGGGAGCTGTTTTTT. The rearrangement uses TRBV29-1 and TRBJ2-2; D not certain. V was cut by 6 bases and J by 0 bases, with 11 bases left in between. The CDR3 spans 14 residues. CDR1 and CDR2 (germline): SQVTM, ANQGSEA.

The chain joins TRBV6-1 to TRBJ1-2; tentatively, D is TRBD1 (5 bases). In germline, CDR1 is MNHNS, CDR2 SASEGT. CDR3 size: 14 residues. Between the trimmed V and J ends, which lost 4 bases and 0 bases, there was a span of 9 bases. In nucleotides, the CDR3 is TGTGCCAGCAGTGGGCCGGGGGCTAACTATGGCTACACCTTC. Translation gives CASSGPGANYGYTF.

This clone was found once. This rearrangement joins TRBV16 to TRBJ1-2; TRBD1 agrees at 7 bases. Trimming at V came to 2 bases and at J to 6 bases, leaving 0 bases not matched to a gene. Germline V gene lookup returns CDR1 KGHSY and CDR2 FQNENV. The CDR3 runs to 12 residues. CDR3 coding DNA: TGTGCCAGCAGCCAACAGGGGGATGGCTACACCTTC. It encodes CASSQQGDGYTF.

The chain recombines TRBV5-4 with TRBJ2-7; 11 nucleotides match TRBD2. The CDR3 consists of 18 residues. Unmatched junction bases numbered 13, after V lost 4 bases and J lost 1 base. CDR1 and CDR2 from the germline V gene are SGHNT and YYREEE (reference sequence). The CDR3 nucleotides read TGTGCCAGCAGCCAAGATCCTCTAGCGGGGGGTCAATCCTACGAGCAGTACTTC. As protein: CASSQDPLAGGQSYEQYF.

This clone was seen only once. This chain joins TRBV10-3 and TRBJ2-1; TRBD2 matches 8 bases. With V trimmed by 3 bases and J by 9 bases, 4 bases remained unmatched. The CDR3 extends over 13 amino acids. CDR1 ENHRY and CDR2 SYGVKD come from the germline V gene. The CDR3 reads CAISESGGPEQFF. CDR3 in DNA: TGTGCCATCAGTGAAAGCGGGGGCCCTGAGCAGTTCTTC.

This sequence joins TRBV14 and TRBJ1-1; D might be TRBD1 (5 bases). Trimming removed 0 bases from V and 6 bases from J, with 14 bases in between. Looked up from germline, CDR1 is SGHDN and CDR2 is FVKESK. The CDR3 runs to 15 residues. The CDR3 DNA reads TGTGCCAGCAGCCAAGAGGGGACCTTAAGCGCTGAAGCTTTCTTT. Its protein is CASSQEGTLSAEAFF. Full variable domain (rest looked up from reference TRBV14 and TRBJ1-1): EAGVTQFPSHSVIEKGQTVTLRCDPISGHDNLYWYRRVMGKEIKFLLHFVKESKQDESGMPNNRFLAERTGGTYSTLKVQPAELEDSGVYFCASSQEGTLSAEAFFGQGTRLTVV.

The chain employs TRBV7-8 and TRBJ2-1, with D possibly TRBD2 on 7 matching bases. The V and J ends lost 5 bases and 6 bases respectively, with 17 bases between them. CDR1 is SGHVS and CDR2 is FQNEAQ in the germline V gene. The CDR3 spans 15 residues. The CDR3, as DNA: TGTGCCAGCAGCGAGGGGGGGTGGGGGCCCAATGAGCAGTTCTTC. This sequence encodes CASSEGGWGPNEQFF.

The rearrangement uses TRBV7-9 and TRBJ2-1; maybe TRBD2 (5 bases). This CDR3 has 15 amino acids. Trimming cost V 6 bases and J 2 bases, with 14 bases left between them. CDR1 and CDR2 from the germline V gene are SEHNR and FQNEAQ (reference sequence). CDR3 DNA sequence: TGTGCCAGCAGGTCTAGCCAAGAGGCCTACAATGAGCAGTTCTTC. This codes for CASRSSQEAYNEQFF.

The chain combines TRBV29-1 with TRBJ2-1, with 8 bases aligning to TRBD2. The V and J ends lost 5 bases and 6 bases, in that order; junction bases with no gene match: 6. The CDR3 runs 13 residues. The germline V gene encodes CDR1 SQVTM and CDR2 ANQGSEA. The CDR3 loop is CSVPHAGGNEQFF. Written as DNA, the CDR3 is TGCAGCGTTCCTCACGCGGGGGGCAATGAGCAGTTCTTC.

This chain connects TRBV6-5 to TRBJ2-7, with TRBD1 identical over 8 bases. V gave up 5 bases and J gave up 3 bases; unmatched junction bases: 3. The CDR3 sequence is 13 residues long. Germline V gene sequence: CDR1 MNHEY, CDR2 SVGAGI. CDR3 coding DNA: TGTGCCAGCAGTGTAGGGACAGGCTACGAGCAGTACTTC. Protein product: CASSVGTGYEQYF.

The V call is TRBV19, the J call TRBJ1-1; 9 positions match TRBD1. The length of the CDR3 is 16 residues. The germline CDR1 and CDR2 sequences are LNHDA and SQIVND (reference sequence). V trimming: 8 bases; J trimming: 2 bases; junction bases outside the gene matches: 12. The CDR3 sequence: CASHLLAGQGNTEAFF. The CDR3 DNA reads TGTGCCAGTCACTTACTCGCGGGACAGGGAAACACTGAAGCTTTCTTT.

The chain links TRBV27 to TRBJ1-6; D is uncertain. Germline V gene sequence: CDR1 MNHEY, CDR2 SMNVEV (reference sequence). V lost 3 bases and J 6 bases, leaving 9 bases between the germline ends. The CDR3 extends over 14 amino acids. In DNA form, the CDR3 reads TGTGCCAGCAGTTTCGGGCACTCTAATTCACCCCTCCACTTT. Translation: CASSFGHSNSPLHF.